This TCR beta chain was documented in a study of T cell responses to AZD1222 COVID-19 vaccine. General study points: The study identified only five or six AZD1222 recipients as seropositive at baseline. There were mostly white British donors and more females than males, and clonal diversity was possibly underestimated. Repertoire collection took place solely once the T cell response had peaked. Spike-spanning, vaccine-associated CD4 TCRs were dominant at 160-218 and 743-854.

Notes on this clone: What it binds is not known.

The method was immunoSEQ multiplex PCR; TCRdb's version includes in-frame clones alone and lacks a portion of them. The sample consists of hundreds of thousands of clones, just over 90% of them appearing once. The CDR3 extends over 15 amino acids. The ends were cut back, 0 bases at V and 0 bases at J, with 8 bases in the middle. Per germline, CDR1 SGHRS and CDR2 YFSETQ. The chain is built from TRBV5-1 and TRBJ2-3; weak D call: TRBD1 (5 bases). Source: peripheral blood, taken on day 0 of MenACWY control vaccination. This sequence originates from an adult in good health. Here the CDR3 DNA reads TGCGCCAGCAGCTTGGATGGGGCTAGCACAGATACGCAGTATTTT. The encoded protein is CASSLDGASTDTQYF.